This section outlines one TCR beta chain sequence together with its context. The antigen remains unidentified. These data belong to a study of OX40 agonist ivuxolimab in advanced cancers. TCRdb's copy holds only in-frame clones and misses some; the assay was immunoSEQ multiplex PCR. Here the sample spans 100,000 to 150,000 clones, 92% being singletons. Findings and limits, study-wide: Averaging showed that CD8+ T cells had more expanded clones than CD4+ did.

CDR3 size: 14 residues. V was trimmed by 1 base and J by 3 bases, leaving 9 bases between them. The germline CDR1 and CDR2 sequences are LNHNV and YYDKDF (reference sequence). The sequence was obtained from an adult with an advanced solid tumor such as melanoma, head and neck, liver or kidney cancer. The chain combines TRBV15 with TRBJ1-1; D uncertain. Sequencing used CD4+ or CD8+ T cells sorted from blood, obtained in a trial of the OX40 agonist ivuxolimab. The CDR3 loop is CATSRGVFDTEAFF. The CDR3 bases are TGTGCCACCAGCAGAGGGGTATTCGACACTGAAGCTTTCTTT.